Listed below are T cell receptor beta chains from one sample, sequenced in a study of blood T cells in healthy people across ages. MiXCR, applied by TCRdb to the 5' RACE reads, yields one record per CDR3 protein. The sample lists about 1,400,000 distinct CDR3 sequences, roughly 64% seen once, with approximately 7% in the top ten. The sample comprised blood. Receptors were obtained from a man aged 18 to 29 in good health. Each CDR3 is given with its conserved first and last residue. D genes are given only for firm matches. Not every row has a clone size; where given, it reads once, few, many or a size class.

clone_size: .; v_call: TRBV29-1; d_call: .; j_call: TRBJ2-5; cdr3_aa: CSVDSGVEQETQYF; cdr3_nt: TGCAGCGTTGACTCAGGGGTTGAACAAGAGACCCAGTACTTC
clone_size: few; v_call: TRBV29-1; d_call: .; j_call: TRBJ1-1; cdr3_aa: CSVAYQGPGRTEAFF; cdr3_nt: TGCAGCGTTGCGTATCAGGGGCCGGGAAGAACTGAAGCTTTCTTT
clone_size: .; v_call: TRBV12-3/TRBV12-4; d_call: TRBD1; j_call: TRBJ1-6; cdr3_aa: CASSTDRGTSPLHF; cdr3_nt: TGTGCCAGCAGTACGGACAGGGGTACGTCACCCCTCCACTTT
clone_size: few; v_call: TRBV7-2; d_call: .; j_call: TRBJ2-3; cdr3_aa: CASSEGGFIDTQYF; cdr3_nt: TGTGCCAGCAGCGAAGGCGGGTTTATAGATACGCAGTATTTT
clone_size: .; v_call: TRBV6-1; d_call: .; j_call: TRBJ2-1; cdr3_aa: CASRGRDGDEQFF; cdr3_nt: TGTGCCAGCAGGGGTAGGGATGGCGATGAGCAGTTCTTC
clone_size: few; v_call: TRBV15; d_call: .; j_call: TRBJ2-1; cdr3_aa: CATSRDRSYNEQFF; cdr3_nt: TGTGCCACCAGCAGAGATCGCAGTTACAATGAGCAGTTCTTC
clone_size: .; v_call: TRBV4-1; d_call: .; j_call: TRBJ2-7; cdr3_aa: CASSQATGGSYEQYF; cdr3_nt: TGCGCCAGCAGCCAAGCCACCGGCGGATCCTACGAGCAGTACTTC
clone_size: .; v_call: TRBV5-1; d_call: .; j_call: TRBJ2-2; cdr3_aa: CASSRTRAGNTGELFF; cdr3_nt: TGCGCCAGCAGCCGAACGAGAGCGGGGAACACCGGGGAGCTGTTTTTT
clone_size: .; v_call: TRBV11-1; d_call: TRBD1; j_call: TRBJ2-7; cdr3_aa: CASSSTSGTGGGEQYF; cdr3_nt: TGTGCCAGCAGCTCCACCTCCGGGACAGGGGGAGGAGAGCAGTACTTC
clone_size: .; v_call: TRBV10-1; d_call: .; j_call: TRBJ1-2; cdr3_aa: CASPGGGGAKDYGYTF; cdr3_nt: TGCGCCAGTCCTGGGGGAGGGGGAGCTAAGGACTATGGCTACACCTTC
clone_size: .; v_call: TRBV4-1; d_call: .; j_call: TRBJ2-7; cdr3_aa: CASSQEGSREQYF; cdr3_nt: TGCGCCAGCAGCCAAGAGGGGTCTCGAGAGCAGTACTTC
clone_size: .; v_call: TRBV20-1; d_call: .; j_call: TRBJ2-7; cdr3_aa: CSARSGHIYEQYF; cdr3_nt: TGCAGTGCTAGAAGCGGACACATCTACGAGCAGTACTTC